These T cell receptor beta chains were read from a single sample in a study of shared T cell receptors in the human thymus. Using immunoSEQ multiplex PCR, the repertoire was profiled, and TCRdb retains in-frame clones only, with some absent. This table has some 700,000 clones, 70% to 90% appearing once. These sequences were also reported in another study, on human thymus T cells.

The sequenced material came from thymocytes. The receptor source for this set is a girl under three years old with a congenital heart defect. Both conserved end residues are part of each CDR3. Fields, in order: D gene, V gene, clone size, J gene, CDR3 protein, CDR3 DNA. D genes are given only for firm matches. Only some rows state a clone size, as once, few, many or a class for expanded clones.

d_gene: TRBD1
v_gene: TRBV7-3
abundance: .
j_gene: TRBJ1-6
CDR3aa: CASSASRDRGTSGYNSPLHF
CDR3nt: TGTGCCAGCAGTGCGTCCCGGGACAGGGGAACATCGGGCTATAATTCACCCCTCCACTTT

d_gene: TRBD1
v_gene: TRBV5-6
abundance: .
j_gene: TRBJ2-7
CDR3aa: CASSNPGQGAYEQYF
CDR3nt: TGTGCCAGCAGCAATCCGGGACAGGGGGCCTACGAGCAGTACTTC

d_gene: .
v_gene: TRBV28
abundance: .
j_gene: TRBJ1-1
CDR3aa: CASSFGGWSTEAFF
CDR3nt: TGTGCCAGCAGTTTCGGGGGTTGGAGCACTGAAGCTTTCTTT

d_gene: TRBD1
v_gene: TRBV6-1
abundance: .
j_gene: TRBJ2-7
CDR3aa: CASRPGTEDYEQYF
CDR3nt: TGTGCCAGCCGACCCGGGACAGAAGACTACGAGCAGTACTTC

d_gene: TRBD2
v_gene: TRBV12-5
abundance: .
j_gene: TRBJ2-4
CDR3aa: CASGLVTGTINF
CDR3nt: TGTGCTAGTGGTTTGGTAACGGGGACTATAAATTTC

d_gene: TRBD1
v_gene: TRBV15
abundance: .
j_gene: TRBJ1-2
CDR3aa: CATSSYRDRVGTF
CDR3nt: TGTGCCACCAGCAGCTACCGGGACAGGGTTGGTACCTTC

d_gene: .
v_gene: TRBV5-8
abundance: few
j_gene: TRBJ1-1
CDR3aa: CASSTRDTEAFF
CDR3nt: TGTGCCAGCAGCACCAGGGACACTGAAGCTTTCTTT

d_gene: .
v_gene: TRBV5-1
abundance: .
j_gene: TRBJ2-5
CDR3aa: CASSLVGETQYF
CDR3nt: TGCGCCAGCAGCTTGGTTGGCGAGACCCAGTACTTC

d_gene: TRBD2
v_gene: TRBV4-3
abundance: .
j_gene: TRBJ2-1
CDR3aa: CASSQDSGGGANNEQFF
CDR3nt: TGCGCTAGCAGCCAAGATTCTGGCGGGGGGGCTAACAATGAGCAGTTCTTC

d_gene: TRBD1
v_gene: TRBV28
abundance: .
j_gene: TRBJ1-2
CDR3aa: CASSLQGGFVYGYTF
CDR3nt: TGTGCCAGCAGCCTCCAGGGGGGTTTCGTTTATGGCTACACCTTC

d_gene: .
v_gene: TRBV12-5
abundance: .
j_gene: TRBJ1-1
CDR3aa: CALPAQGDTEAFF
CDR3nt: TGTGCTCTGCCGGCACAAGGGGACACTGAAGCTTTCTTT

d_gene: .
v_gene: TRBV5-5
abundance: .
j_gene: TRBJ1-1
CDR3aa: CASSFARTETEAFF
CDR3nt: TGTGCCAGCAGCTTCGCGAGGACAGAGACTGAAGCTTTCTTT

d_gene: TRBD1
v_gene: TRBV18
abundance: .
j_gene: TRBJ1-2
CDR3aa: CASSPDEDREYHGYTF
CDR3nt: TGTGCCAGCTCACCCGACGAGGACAGGGAGTACCATGGCTACACCTTC

d_gene: .
v_gene: TRBV6-5
abundance: .
j_gene: TRBJ1-5
CDR3aa: CASSYSGAMGQPQHF
CDR3nt: TGTGCCAGCAGTTACTCGGGGGCCATGGGTCAGCCCCAGCATTTT

d_gene: .
v_gene: TRBV5-8
abundance: .
j_gene: TRBJ2-3
CDR3aa: CASSGGASPF
CDR3nt: TGTGCCAGCAGCGGGGGGGCCTCCCCATTT

d_gene: .
v_gene: TRBV6-1
abundance: .
j_gene: TRBJ1-3
CDR3aa: CASRAPKQAGNTIYF
CDR3nt: TGTGCCAGCAGAGCCCCGAAGCAAGCTGGAAACACCATATATTTT